These 9 T cell receptor beta chains came from one sample sequenced in a study of radiotherapy plus CTLA-4 blockade in lung cancer. TCRdb keeps only in-frame clones here, not all; method: immunoSEQ multiplex PCR. This sample has over 60,000 clones, with around 86% found just once. The sequencing here drew on peripheral blood, taken from a patient treated with radiotherapy plus ipilimumab. The receptors derive from a human donor with non-small cell lung cancer that progressed on radiotherapy plus ipilimumab.

The chain uses TRBV5-6 and TRBJ1-1, with D perhaps matching TRBD1 (6 bases). The CDR3 spans 15 residues. The germline CDR1 and CDR2 sequences are SGHDT and YYEEEE. Trimming cost V 4 bases and J 1 base, with 14 bases left between them. The CDR3 here is CASSDDRSKNTEAFF. CDR3 sequence (DNA): TGTGCCAGCAGCGATGACAGGTCGAAGAACACTGAAGCTTTCTTT.

The rearrangement uses TRBV30 and TRBJ2-7, with D maybe TRBD1 (5 bases). Deletions cut 5 bases from V and 1 base from J, with 6 bases between. In germline, CDR1 is GTSNPN, CDR2 SVGIG (reference sequence). This CDR3 is built from 11 residues. The CDR3 nucleotides read TGTGCCTGGGGACAATCCTACGAGCAGTACTTC. This translates into CAWGQSYEQYF.

The gene calls are TRBV14 and TRBJ1-1; TRBD1 matches 7 bases. J gave up 9 bases and V 1 base, and 11 bases lay outside the gene matches. The germline gives CDR1 SGHDN, CDR2 FVKESK. The CDR3 extends over 15 amino acids. The CDR3 spells CASSQGGTVKKKAFF. For the CDR3, the DNA is TGTGCCAGCAGCCAAGGAGGGACAGTTAAAAAAAAAGCTTTCTTT.

The J gene is TRBJ2-6, the V gene TRBV5-4; a weak D match, TRBD1 (6 bases). V was cut by 0 bases and J by 0 bases, with 13 bases left in between. Looked up from germline, CDR1 is SGHNT and CDR2 is YYREEE (reference sequence). The CDR3 is made up of 18 amino acids. CDR3 sequence (DNA): TGTGCCAGCAGCTTGGCCAGGGGCTCAAACTCTGGGGCCAACGTCCTGACTTTC. The encoded protein is CASSLARGSNSGANVLTF.

The chain employs TRBV30 and TRBJ2-1, with a weak D call TRBD2 (6 bases). The CDR3 is made up of 15 amino acids. Trimming took off 1 base at V and 4 bases at J, with 14 bases between the two ends. CDR1 and CDR2 (germline): GTSNPN, SVGIG (reference sequence). DNA of the CDR3: TGTGCCTGGAGTGGCGGGACTCAACCTTACAATGAGCAGTTCTTC. Translating gives CAWSGGTQPYNEQFF.

The chain has TRBV6-6 and TRBJ1-3; tentative D call: TRBD1 (6 bases). This CDR3 has 16 residues. The V gene's germline CDR1 is MNHNY and CDR2 SVGAGI (reference sequence). V gave up 10 bases and J gave up 2 bases, with 21 bases separating them. CDR3 loop: CATSPRAGATGNTIYF. CDR3 DNA: TGTGCCACCTCCCCAAGGGCAGGGGCTACTGGAAACACCATATATTTT.

The CDR3 loop is CASSYEWNTEAFF. CDR3 bases: TGTGCCAGCAGTTACGAATGGAACACTGAAGCTTTCTTT. V gene TRBV6-5 combines with J gene TRBJ1-1, with D unclear. The CDR3 is 13 amino acids. The ends were cut back, 2 bases at V and 1 base at J, with 5 bases in the middle. Germline lookup yields CDR1 MNHEY and CDR2 SVGAGI.

J is TRBJ2-5 and V is TRBV5-1, with D uncertain. Germline V gene sequence: CDR1 SGHRS, CDR2 YFSETQ. V was trimmed by 0 bases and J by 3 bases, leaving 6 bases between them. This CDR3 is built from 13 residues. DNA for the CDR3: TGCGCCAGCAGCTTGGACAGAAAAGAGACCCAGTACTTC. This translates into CASSLDRKETQYF.

The rearrangement joins TRBV5-4 to TRBJ1-2; tentative D call: TRBD1 (5 bases). This CDR3 comprises 14 residues. The germline CDR1 and CDR2 sequences are SGHNT and YYREEE (reference sequence). Trimming shortened V by 6 bases and J by 3 bases, and 15 bases separated the two germline ends. CDR3 bases: TGTGCCAGCACCAAGGTAGAGGGGTACTATGGCTACACCTTC. Protein product: CASTKVEGYYGYTF.